This T cell receptor (beta chain) was recorded in a study of cytomegalovirus exposure and HLA in healthy donors. Study findings and constraints: When the data were analyzed later, several of the most significant clusters appeared to be linked to common viral pathogens. Investigators reported 150 to 200 TCR beta chains as tied to cytomegalovirus. Certain sequence variants were highly shared and formed a cluster, and this cluster was likely a sequencing artifact.

Comments on this clone: Its cognate antigen is unknown.

Use of 60 Vbeta and 13 Jbeta primers characterized the PCR. Using immunoSEQ multiplex PCR, the repertoire was profiled, and TCRdb retains in-frame clones only, with some absent. The sample has about 210,000 clones, and its top ten clones hold approximately 0.98%. The donors, nominally healthy at sampling, likely had unrecorded immune exposures. The receptor was derived from a woman aged 25 to 39 in good health and CMV-seropositive. The specimen was PBMCs.

CDR3 nucleotides: TGTGCCAGCAGTTACGGAGGGCAAACCTACGAGCAGTACTTC. Translated: CASSYGGQTYEQYF. This chain connects TRBV6-5 to TRBJ2-7, with D perhaps matching TRBD2 (6 bases). Trimming shortened V by 2 bases and J by 2 bases, and 10 bases separated the two germline ends. This CDR3 contains 14 residues. CDR1 MNHEY and CDR2 SVGAGI come from the germline V gene.